This TCR beta chain was identified in a study of blood T cell repertoires in COVID-19. Study context: The samples span acute and convalescent COVID-19 from the United States, Italy and Spain. Sample material is recorded as cDNA or gDNA derived from T cells, B-cell-depleted T cells, or PBMCs.

The authors' processing: Estimation of nucleated cell counts was performed using reference gene primer amplification. The assay was immunoSEQ multiplex PCR, and TCRdb's table has in-frame clones only and misses some. That table furnishes V, J and clone size, whereas the DNA furnished D and trimming. This table has 210,000 or so clones, approximately 85% appearing once. The clonotype originates from a man aged 45-65 years with COVID-19, enrolled during active disease. Sequencing used peripheral blood.

The CDR3 DNA is TGTGCCAGCAGTGAAGGTGCGACAGGGGGACAAGAGACCCAGTACTTC. Translation gives CASSEGATGGQETQYF. The rearrangement joins TRBV6-1 to TRBJ2-5; 9 bases align to TRBD1. This CDR3 spans 16 amino acids. With V trimmed by 1 base and J by 2 bases, 5 bases remained unmatched. Germline values: CDR1 MNHNS, CDR2 SASEGT.